One and the same sample provided the 24 T cell receptor beta chains below, sequenced in a study of T cell responses to AZD1222 COVID-19 vaccine. Sequencing was performed with immunoSEQ multiplex PCR; in TCRdb, only in-frame clones are kept and a portion is missing. The data hold 70,000 or so clones, with roughly 83% observed a single time. This sample comprised peripheral blood, obtained 28 days after the second AZD1222 dose. The source is an adult who received the AZD1222 COVID-19 vaccine.

The gene calls are TRBV7-8 and TRBJ2-1; 13 bases line up with TRBD2. Germline lookup yields CDR1 SGHVS and CDR2 FQNEAQ. This CDR3 is 18 amino acids long. The V gene end was trimmed by 2 bases and the J gene end by 7 bases; junction bases not matched to a gene: 11. This CDR3 reads CASSLYTSGGAKNNEQFF. The CDR3, as DNA: TGTGCCAGCAGCTTATACACTAGCGGGGGGGCCAAAAATAATGAGCAGTTCTTC.

The chain is built from TRBV25-1 and TRBJ2-5; D may be TRBD1 or TRBD2 (5 bases each). CDR1 MGHDK and CDR2 SYGVNS come from the germline V gene. Trimming took 4 bases from V and 5 from J, leaving 23 bases between them. The CDR3 has 17 residues. The CDR3 nucleotides read TGTGCCAGCAGTGGGGTGGGTTTAGGGGACGGCGTCGAGACCCAGTACTTC. Translating gives CASSGVGLGDGVETQYF.

The chain employs TRBV2 and TRBJ1-2; D remains unclear. CDR3 size: 13 residues. CDR1 is SNHLY and CDR2 is FYNNEI in the germline V gene. Between the trimmed V and J ends, which lost 7 bases and 0 bases, there was a span of 9 bases. CDR3 bases: TGTGCCAGCAAGGCAGGTTCTAACTATGGCTACACCTTC. Protein: CASKAGSNYGYTF.

The V and J genes are TRBV7-8 and TRBJ2-7; possible D gene TRBD1, 6 bases. Germline V gives CDR1 SGHVS, CDR2 FQNEAQ. Deletions cut 2 bases from V and 1 base from J, with 12 bases between. The CDR3 totals 15 residues. The CDR3, as DNA: TGTGCCAGCAGCTTATACCAGGGGCCTTCCTACGAGCAGTACTTC. Amino acids: CASSLYQGPSYEQYF.

The chain recombines TRBV4-1 with TRBJ1-1; D ambiguous. V dropped 2 bases and J dropped 3 bases, with 13 bases sitting between them. The germline V gene has CDR1 MGHRA and CDR2 YSYEKL. This CDR3 comprises 15 residues. CDR3 DNA: TGCGCCAGCAGCCAACAAGACCGGAGGGACACTGAAGCTTTCTTT. It encodes CASSQQDRRDTEAFF.

The chain combines TRBV6-5 with TRBJ1-2, with D possibly TRBD1 on 5 matching bases. CDR1 is MNHEY, CDR2 SVGAGI, per germline. Between the trimmed V and J ends, which lost 7 bases and 8 bases, there was a span of 23 bases. The CDR3 runs to 15 residues. As DNA, the CDR3 is TGTGCCAGCACGAACCCGGGGCCCGTAAGAGACGGCTACACCTTC. Translated: CASTNPGPVRDGYTF.

The rearrangement uses TRBV12-5 and TRBJ2-5; D might be TRBD2 (7 bases). CDR1 and CDR2 from the germline V gene are LGHNT and FRNRAP. The length of the CDR3 is 13 residues. V lost 8 bases to trimming and J lost 5 bases, with 15 bases between them. CDR3 sequence: CASLAGARETQYF. CDR3 DNA: TGTGCTAGTTTGGCGGGGGCCCGGGAGACCCAGTACTTC. The full variable domain, with the rest looked up from reference TRBV12-5 and TRBJ2-5, is DARVTQTPRHKVTEMGQEVTMRCQPILGHNTVFWYRQTMMQGLELLAYFRNRAPLDDSGMPKDRFSAEMPDATLATLKIQPSEPRDSAVYFCASLAGARETQYFGPGTRLLVL.

This clone was found many times. The V call is TRBV7-9, the J call TRBJ2-1; no clear D. Germline V gene lookup returns CDR1 SEHNR and CDR2 FQNEAQ (reference sequence). Trimming took off 5 bases at V and 10 bases at J, with 9 bases between the two ends. CDR3 length: 11 residues. CDR3 DNA: TGTGCCAGCAGCGGCTTGGGGGAGCAGTTCTTC. Its protein is CASSGLGEQFF.

The chain is built from TRBV7-9 and TRBJ2-1; no reliable D call. CDR3 length: 14 residues. Germline V gene data show CDR1 as SEHNR and CDR2 as FQNEAQ (reference sequence). The V and J ends lost 3 bases and 8 bases respectively, with 14 bases between them. The CDR3 spells CASSFPQLGDEQFF. CDR3 nucleotides: TGTGCCAGCAGCTTCCCCCAGCTAGGTGATGAGCAGTTCTTC.

The chain is built from TRBV6-5 and TRBJ2-3, with 7 bases fitting TRBD1. Germline CDR1 is MNHEY and CDR2 is SVGAGI. The CDR3 consists of 14 residues. The V segment lost 6 bases and the J segment 0 bases; nucleotides outside the gene matches: 3. This CDR3 is CASSRDSSTDTQYF. The CDR3 DNA reads TGTGCCAGCAGCAGGGACAGTAGCACAGATACGCAGTATTTT.

The chain has TRBV12-3 or TRBV12-4 and TRBJ1-5; unclear D gene. The CDR3 extends over 12 amino acids. Trimming took off 2 bases at V and 9 bases at J, with 8 bases between the two ends. CDR3: CASSLNGWPQHF. The CDR3 DNA sequence: TGTGCCAGCAGTTTAAACGGTTGGCCCCAGCATTTT.

This chain joins TRBV5-4 and TRBJ1-2, with 11 bases lining up with TRBD1. The V gene's germline CDR1 is SGHNT and CDR2 YYREEE (reference sequence). Trimming at V came to 0 bases and at J to 3 bases, leaving 4 bases not matched to a gene. This CDR3 has 16 residues. The chain's CDR3 is CASSLEWDRGDYGYTF. In DNA form, the CDR3 reads TGTGCCAGCAGCTTGGAGTGGGACAGGGGGGACTATGGCTACACCTTC. The full variable domain, in which reference TRBV5-4 and TRBJ1-2 provide the parts outside the CDR3, is ETGVTQSPTHLIKTRGQQVTLRCSSQSGHNTVSWYQQALGQGPQFIFQYYREEENGRGNFPPRFSGLQFPNYSSELNVNALELDDSALYLCASSLEWDRGDYGYTFGSGTRLTVV.

This sequence joins TRBV27 and TRBJ1-6; 7 nucleotides match TRBD1. Germline V gene data show CDR1 as MNHEY and CDR2 as SMNVEV (reference sequence). This CDR3 comprises 16 residues. Losses at the gene ends were 6 bases for V and 4 bases for J; bases not matched to a gene: 9. Here the CDR3 reads CASRTGAQIYNSPLHF. CDR3 in DNA: TGTGCCAGCAGAACAGGGGCTCAAATATATAATTCACCCCTCCACTTT.

V is TRBV4-1 and J is TRBJ2-1; unclear D gene. The germline CDR1 and CDR2 sequences are MGHRA and YSYEKL. The ends were cut back, 1 base at V and 8 bases at J, with 6 bases in the middle. The CDR3 has 12 amino acids. The CDR3 sequence is CASSQVPDEQFF. CDR3 DNA: TGCGCCAGCAGCCAAGTTCCCGATGAGCAGTTCTTC.

The V and J genes are TRBV7-8 and TRBJ1-5; weak D call: TRBD1 (5 bases). V was cut by 5 bases and J by 2 bases, with 10 bases left in between. Germline CDR1 and CDR2: SGHVS and FQNEAQ. This CDR3 has 14 amino acids. CDR3 protein: CASSPREGNQPQHF. CDR3 coding DNA: TGTGCCAGCAGCCCCAGGGAAGGCAATCAGCCCCAGCATTTT.

The rearrangement links TRBV11-2 to TRBJ2-2; 9 nucleotides align to TRBD2. The CDR3 runs to 18 residues. The V gene end was trimmed by 4 bases and the J gene end by 5 bases; junction bases not matched to a gene: 14. The germline gives CDR1 SGHAT, CDR2 FQNNGV. CDR3 protein: CASSSRGRREGGTGELFF. For the CDR3, the DNA is TGTGCCAGCAGCTCTAGAGGAAGGCGGGAGGGAGGAACCGGGGAGCTGTTTTTT.

The rearrangement links TRBV5-4 to TRBJ1-3, with no clear D. Trimming removed 1 base from V and 0 bases from J, with 8 bases in between. The CDR3 extends over 15 amino acids. CDR1 and CDR2 (germline): SGHNT, YYREEE (reference sequence). The CDR3 loop is CASSLLRASGNTIYF. The CDR3 DNA reads as TGTGCCAGCAGCTTGTTAAGGGCCTCTGGAAACACCATATATTTT.

This chain joins TRBV3-1 (or the pseudogene TRBV3-2) and TRBJ2-3; 9 bases map to TRBD2. J was trimmed by 5 bases and V by 0 bases; bases with no gene match: 6. This CDR3 contains 16 residues. In germline, CDR1 is LGHDT, CDR2 YNNKEL (reference sequence). The CDR3 DNA sequence: TGTGCCAGCAGCCAAGAAGCGGGGGGATTTGGAGATACGCAGTATTTT. Its translation is CASSQEAGGFGDTQYF.

This chain links TRBV4-1 with TRBJ2-6, with D maybe TRBD2 (5 bases). This CDR3 has 16 residues. Germline V lookup: CDR1 MGHRA, CDR2 YSYEKL. V was clipped by 7 bases and J by 4 bases, with 17 bases between them. The CDR3 DNA sequence: TGCGCCAGCATGGGAGATCCCCCAAGCGGGGCCAACGTCCTGACTTTC. Translation: CASMGDPPSGANVLTF.

This clone has a single count. This rearrangement joins TRBV12-5 to TRBJ1-4, with no clear D. CDR3 length equals 12 residues. Looked up from germline, CDR1 is LGHNT and CDR2 is FRNRAP. V lost 4 bases and J lost 4, with 4 bases in between. The CDR3 region has the DNA TGTGCTAGTGGTTCCGATAATGAAAAACTGTTTTTT. It encodes CASGSDNEKLFF.

The V and J genes are TRBV6-5 and TRBJ1-1, with unresolved D. Trimming cost V 8 bases and J 5 bases, with 15 bases left between them. Germline CDR1 reads MNHEY; CDR2 reads SVGAGI. The CDR3 spans 13 residues. CDR3 in amino acids: CASQTLYGTEAFF. The CDR3, as DNA: TGTGCCAGCCAGACACTTTATGGGACTGAAGCTTTCTTT.

CDR3 nucleotide sequence: TGTGCCAGCAGCCAAGAGGTTACGGGGGGAACCTACAATGAGCAGTTCTTC. Protein product: CASSQEVTGGTYNEQFF. V gene TRBV4-2 combines with J gene TRBJ2-1; 7 nucleotides line up with TRBD2. V shed 0 bases and J 2 bases; nucleotides not matched to a gene: 7. The germline V gene encodes CDR1 LGHNA and CDR2 YNFKEQ. CDR3 length equals 17 residues.

The V call is TRBV10-2, the J call TRBJ2-1; TRBD1 agrees at 10 bases. The germline V gene has CDR1 WSHSY and CDR2 SAAADI. The CDR3 totals 13 residues. J was trimmed by 8 bases and V by 7 bases; bases with no gene match: 5. In nucleotides, the CDR3 is TGCGCCAGCATAGGGACAGGGGAGGATGAGCAGTTCTTC. It encodes CASIGTGEDEQFF.

The chain has TRBV6-5 and TRBJ2-5; 7 bases line up with TRBD1. Losses at the gene ends were 11 bases for V and 4 bases for J; bases not matched to a gene: 13. Germline assignment: CDR1 MNHEY and CDR2 SVGAGI. The length of the CDR3 is 14 residues. The CDR3 sequence: CAVGRTGMGETQYF. In DNA form, the CDR3 reads TGTGCCGTAGGTAGGACAGGAATGGGAGAGACCCAGTACTTC.